What follows are 18 T cell receptor beta chains derived from one specimen sequenced in a study of blood T cell repertoires in COVID-19. This table comes from immunoSEQ multiplex PCR, and its TCRdb copy is limited to in-frame clones, with some not included. The table lists about 160,000 clones, 60% to 85% of them singletons. Material: peripheral blood. The receptors were sampled from a man aged 60 to 69 with acute or convalescent COVID-19.

This sequence joins TRBV27 and TRBJ1-5; TRBD1 matches at 8 bases. Germline V gene data show CDR1 as MNHEY and CDR2 as SMNVEV (reference sequence). V lost 5 bases, J lost 2 bases, and 8 bases stayed unmatched. The CDR3 has 16 amino acids. The CDR3 DNA sequence: TGTGCCAGCAGTCCCTGGACAGGGAGGGGCAATCAGCCCCAGCATTTT. Amino acids: CASSPWTGRGNQPQHF.

V gene TRBV2 combines with J gene TRBJ2-7; the match to TRBD1 covers 7 bases. Per germline, CDR1 SNHLY and CDR2 FYNNEI. The V and J ends lost 3 bases and 3 bases, in that order; junction bases with no gene match: 2. This CDR3 comprises 13 residues. The CDR3 sequence: CASSDRGFYEQYF. The CDR3 coding sequence is TGTGCCAGCAGTGACAGGGGGTTCTACGAGCAGTACTTC.

This chain's CDR3 is CASSLPKQDRPLMNTEAFF. CDR3 coding DNA: TGTGCCAGCAGTTTACCCAAACAAGACAGGCCCCTAATGAACACTGAAGCTTTCTTT. V gene TRBV27 combines with J gene TRBJ1-1; perhaps TRBD1 as D (6 bases). The V end lost 2 bases, the J end lost 0 bases, and 22 bases lay between the germline ends. The germline CDR1 and CDR2 sequences are MNHEY and SMNVEV (reference sequence). The CDR3 has 19 amino acids.

The J gene is TRBJ2-7, the V gene TRBV27, with D unresolved. Looked up from germline, CDR1 is MNHEY and CDR2 is SMNVEV (reference sequence). The CDR3 totals 13 residues. V lost 3 bases to trimming and J lost 1 base, with 7 bases between them. Here the CDR3 DNA reads TGTGCCAGCAGTTTGGCCTTGTCCTACGAGCAGTACTTC. This codes for CASSLALSYEQYF.

The CDR3 nucleotides are TGTGCCAGCAGTTACGAGCTTGATCCCCCGAACAATGAGCAGTTCTTC. Protein: CASSYELDPPNNEQFF. The chain links TRBV6-6 to TRBJ2-1; no clear D gene. Germline V gene data show CDR1 as MNHNY and CDR2 as SVGAGI (reference sequence). V was trimmed by 2 bases and J by 5 bases, leaving 16 bases between them. This CDR3 spans 16 amino acids.

The chain links TRBV19 to TRBJ1-1; the D gene is possibly TRBD1 (5 bases). Germline loops: CDR1 LNHDA, CDR2 SQIVND (reference sequence). The V gene lost 3 bases and the J gene lost 4 bases, with 12 bases spanning the gap. This CDR3 spans 14 amino acids. The CDR3 region has the DNA TGTGCCAGTAGTATCACCAGGGCGAGCACTGAAGCTTTCTTT. The encoded protein is CASSITRASTEAFF.

In the case of this clone: One end of the junction varies from germline; a read error may be responsible. This chain uses TRBV5-6 with TRBJ2-7; TRBD2 matches 8 bases. CDR1 is SGHDT and CDR2 is YYEEEE in the germline V gene. This CDR3 contains 13 residues. This CDR3 reads CASTMAGGYAQYF. CDR3 nucleotides: TGTGCCAGCACCATGGCGGGGGGCTACGCGCAGTACTTC.

The chain employs TRBV9 and TRBJ1-1; 8 nucleotides agree with TRBD1. The ends lost 5 bases at V and 5 bases at J; junction bases unmatched: 5. The CDR3 is 13 amino acids. Germline lookup yields CDR1 SGDLS and CDR2 YYNGEE. The CDR3 spells CASSAGGWTEAFF. The CDR3 coding sequence is TGTGCCAGCAGTGCAGGGGGCTGGACTGAAGCTTTCTTT.

J is TRBJ2-7 and V is TRBV7-9, with D hard to call. The CDR3 totals 11 residues. V lost 2 bases to trimming and J lost 3 bases, with 2 bases between them. The germline V gene has CDR1 SEHNR and CDR2 FQNEAQ (reference sequence). DNA for the CDR3: TGTGCCAGCAGCTTACACTACGAGCAGTACTTC. It specifies CASSLHYEQYF.

V is TRBV28 and J is TRBJ2-3; 9 bases fit TRBD2. This CDR3 contains 14 residues. Germline loops: CDR1 MDHEN, CDR2 SYDVKM. V was pared by 7 bases and J by 3 bases, with 5 bases of the junction left unmatched. CDR3 residues: CASTQRGETDTQYF. CDR3 DNA sequence: TGTGCCAGCACCCAGCGGGGGGAGACAGATACGCAGTATTTT.

The CDR3 DNA reads TGTGCCAGTAGATCACAGGGGGCGGGTCAGCCCCAGCATTTT. Protein: CASRSQGAGQPQHF. The V gene is TRBV19, the J gene TRBJ1-5; 9 positions agree with TRBD1. This CDR3 comprises 14 residues. Trimming took 6 bases from V and 6 from J; bases not matched to a gene: 6. Looked up from germline, CDR1 is LNHDA and CDR2 is SQIVND (reference sequence).

The chain joins TRBV6-2 or TRBV6-3 to TRBJ1-6; D call uncertain. V was cut by 0 bases and J by 7 bases, with 7 bases left in between. The CDR3 is made up of 14 amino acids. From germline, CDR1 is MNHEY and CDR2 SVGEGT. The CDR3 bases are TGTGCCAGCAGTTACTCGGCCAAGAATTCACCCCTCCACTTT. This translates into CASSYSAKNSPLHF.

This clone was seen a single time. The chain carries TRBV19 and TRBJ1-2; TRBD1 agrees at 9 bases. The CDR3 length is 16 residues. Germline V gene data show CDR1 as LNHDA and CDR2 as SQIVND (reference sequence). With 4 bases clipped from V and 0 bases from J, the junction kept 6 bases outside the gene matches. CDR3 DNA: TGTGCCAGTAGTACTCCGGACAGGGGAGCTAACTATGGCTACACCTTC. This translates into CASSTPDRGANYGYTF. The full variable domain, its missing parts supplied by reference TRBV19 and TRBJ1-2, is DGGITQSPKYLFRKEGQNVTLSCEQNLNHDAMYWYRQDPGQGLRLIYYSQIVNDFQKGDIAEGYSVSREKKESFPLTVTSAQKNPTAFYLCASSTPDRGANYGYTFGSGTRLTVV.

Details on this clone: Other DNA sequences within the sample encode an identical CDR3. V is TRBV2 and J is TRBJ1-5; no clear D gene. The V and J ends lost 4 bases and 0 bases respectively, with 7 bases between them. The germline gives CDR1 SNHLY, CDR2 FYNNEI. CDR3 size: 14 residues. The CDR3 reads CASSGLNSNQPQHF. The CDR3 DNA follows: TGTGCCAGCAGTGGTTTAAATAGCAATCAGCCCCAGCATTTT.

The chain is built from TRBV7-3 and TRBJ1-2, with D possibly TRBD1 on 6 matching bases. In germline, CDR1 is SGHTA, CDR2 FQGTGA. The CDR3 extends over 15 amino acids. V gave up 5 bases and J gave up 2 bases, with 15 bases separating them. The CDR3 sequence is CASSPNTGTNYGYTF. CDR3 nucleotide sequence: TGTGCCAGCAGCCCGAACACAGGGACCAACTATGGCTACACCTTC. Looking up the rest from reference TRBV7-3 and TRBJ1-2 gives the full variable domain: GAGVSQTPSNKVTEKGKYVELRCDPISGHTALYWYRQSLGQGPEFLIYFQGTGAADDSGLPNDRFFAVRPEGSVSTLKIQRTERGDSAVYLCASSPNTGTNYGYTFGSGTRLTVV.

This clone was detected once. The genes are TRBV6-5 and TRBJ2-1, with D possibly being TRBD2 (6 bases). The CDR3 spans 16 residues. Germline V gene sequence: CDR1 MNHEY, CDR2 SVGAGI. V lost 4 bases, J lost 0 bases, and 13 bases lay in between. CDR3 amino acids: CASSSGSFSSYNEQFF. In nucleotides, the CDR3 is TGTGCCAGCAGTTCCGGGAGCTTCAGCTCCTACAATGAGCAGTTCTTC.

This clone was picked up many times. Other DNA sequences within the sample encode an identical CDR3. The chain has TRBV5-6 and TRBJ1-2, with 7 positions matching TRBD1. CDR3 length: 13 amino acids. The J segment lost 4 bases and the V segment lost 5 bases, leaving 5 bases of the junction unmatched. In germline, CDR1 is SGHDT, CDR2 YYEEEE. As DNA, the CDR3 is TGTGCCAGCAGACCGACAGGGCTCTATGGCTACACCTTC. Protein: CASRPTGLYGYTF.

The V gene is TRBV2, the J gene TRBJ2-5; the match to TRBD1 covers 10 bases. This CDR3 has 16 amino acids. Germline V lookup: CDR1 SNHLY, CDR2 FYNNEI. The trim removed 6 bases at V and 2 bases at J, leaving 9 bases unmatched. The CDR3 DNA reads TGTGCCAGCAGGACAGGGGGCGCGTGGGTTCAAGAGACCCAGTACTTC. Translating it yields CASRTGGAWVQETQYF.